Listed below are T cell receptor beta chains from one sample, sequenced in a study of blood T cell repertoires in COVID-19. Assay: immunoSEQ multiplex PCR; the TCRdb copy retains only in-frame clones and omits some. The profile shows tens of thousands of clones, just under 80% of them singletons. Source material: peripheral blood. Receptors originate from an older man with COVID-19, enrolled during active disease. The CDR3 runs from the conserved cysteine through the conserved F or W. The D gene is left open where the match is weak. Not all rows give a size; the values are once, few, many and, for expanded clones, a class.

>TRBV4-3|-|TRBJ2-1|-
CASSQDSGGLYNEQFF
TGCGCCAGCAGCCAAGATTCGGGGGGCCTCTACAATGAGCAGTTCTTC
>TRBV19|-|TRBJ1-5|TRBD1
CASSTFLYGGTEHNQPQHF
TGTGCCAGTAGTACATTCTTGTATGGCGGGACAGAACACAATCAGCCCCAGCATTTT
>TRBV9|-|TRBJ2-2|TRBD1
CASSVTGGNTGELFF
TGTGCCAGCAGCGTTACAGGGGGGAACACCGGGGAGCTGTTTTTT
>TRBV3-1/TRBV3-2|-|TRBJ1-6|-
CASSLPGGTPLHF
TGTGCCAGCAGCCTGCCGGGAGGAACACCCCTCCACTTT
>TRBV7-6|-|TRBJ2-2|-
CASSLVSGNTGELFF
TGTGCCAGCAGCTTAGTTAGCGGGAACACCGGGGAGCTGTTTTTT
>TRBV19|-|TRBJ1-2|-
CASNKMTGGALSDGYTF
TGTGCCAGTAATAAGATGACAGGTGGGGCGCTGTCTGATGGCTACACCTTC
>TRBV13|-|TRBJ2-5|-
CASSLRETQYF
TGTGCCAGCAGCTTGCGGGAGACCCAGTACTTC
>TRBV3-1/TRBV3-2|few|TRBJ2-5|TRBD2
CASSLPASGKETQYF
TGTGCCAGCAGCCTGCCGGCTAGCGGGAAAGAGACCCAGTACTTC
>TRBV7-6|-|TRBJ2-3|TRBD2
CASSLESGRAPDTQYF
TGTGCCAGCAGCTTAGAGAGCGGGAGGGCACCAGATACGCAGTATTTT
>TRBV28|-|TRBJ1-4|TRBD1
CASRSMNPGGYEKLFF
TGTGCCAGCAGGTCTATGAATCCAGGGGGCTATGAAAAACTGTTTTTT
>TRBV27|-|TRBJ2-1|-
CASSSRPSSRFYNEQFF
TGTGCCAGCAGTTCAAGGCCTTCTAGTCGCTTCTACAATGAGCAGTTCTTC
>TRBV11-2|-|TRBJ2-7|-
CASSLAGFEQYF
TGTGCCAGCAGCTTAGCGGGTTTCGAGCAGTACTTC
>TRBV7-2|-|TRBJ2-7|-
CASSNTYEQYF
TGTGCCAGCAGTAACACCTACGAGCAGTACTTC
>TRBV7-8|-|TRBJ1-1|-
CASSSGWTEAFF
TGTGCCAGCAGTTCAGGATGGACTGAAGCTTTCTTT
>TRBV18|-|TRBJ1-6|TRBD1
CASSPLPGQRNSPLHF
TGTGCCAGCTCACCTTTACCGGGACAGAGAAATTCACCCCTCCACTTT
>TRBV7-2|-|TRBJ2-6|-
CASSLVASGANVLTF
TGTGCCAGCAGCTTAGTAGCCTCTGGGGCCAACGTCCTGACTTTC
>TRBV4-3|many|TRBJ2-7|-
CASSQVEGRHEQYF
TGCGCCAGCAGCCAAGTGGAAGGGAGGCACGAGCAGTACTTC